The T cell receptor (beta chain) under discussion was sequenced for a study of T cell responses to AZD1222 COVID-19 vaccine (TCRdb year 2021). Looking at the study overall: Because spike-specific TCR depth and breadth did not differ between the two schedules, AZD1222 recipients who got a second dose at roughly 4 weeks were pooled with those who got a second dose at roughly 12 weeks. TCR sequencing was performed for 230 to 250 trial participants, of whom some 200 were given two doses of AZD1222 and 26 were given two doses of MenACWY control vaccine. Trial participants were enrolled by age into 18-55, 56-69 and 70-plus year subgroups, with around 140, 26 and 57 TCR-sequenced participants respectively. Overall study outcomes, separate from this receptor: Participants were mostly white British, with more females than males. The authors suggested clonal diversity may have been underestimated. Because no day 14 peak-response samples were available, repertoires were characterized only after the peak T cell response. After two AZD1222 doses, spike-specific TCR breadth and depth were significantly higher than at day 0 and than in MenACWY recipients. Only 5 to 7 AZD1222 recipients were SARS-CoV-2 seropositive at baseline, limiting conclusions about previously exposed vaccinees. The vaccine-associated CD4 TCRs covered the entire spike protein, and the dominant responses fell in regions 160-218 and 743-854. In the small 56-69-year group, the increase in depth fell short of significance, most likely because of low power. Nearly half of unique spike-specific TCRs reportedly recognized epitopes outside regions mutated in the B.1.351 and B.1.1.7 variants.

The time point label for this specimen denotes: baseline before first vaccination. Vaccinee samples were obtained from the UK trials COV001 and COV002, which included a single-blind randomized controlled phase 2/3 trial of AZD1222 (ChAdOx1 nCoV-19) in healthy adults. Trial participant PBMC samples were collected at day 0 and day 28 after the second dose for TCRbeta chain sequencing. Points on this clone: The target of this receptor is not known. Nothing much larger sits one base from this clone, and base qualities are not available.

Including cysteine and phenylalanine, the CDR3 has 13 amino acids. The entry retains the CDR3 DNA only, 39 bases that are in frame from base 1. CDR1 SNHLY and CDR2 FYNNEI are derived from the germline V gene. Trimming accounts for 2 bases at V and 5 bases at J, while the number of junction bases matched to no gene is 1. The CDR3 regions of human TCRbeta chains were subjected to immunosequencing. As for the authors' bioinformatics: TCRs in the repertoires were compared against a reference library of SARS-CoV-2-specific TCRs that had been generated with the MIRA antigen-specificity platform. Breadth was defined as the fraction of unique TCRs that were SARS-CoV-2-associated. Depth was defined as the fraction of total T cells that were SARS-CoV-2-associated. Using the MIRA data, each spike-specific TCR was assigned both to the spike region to which the TCR was reactive and to a CD4 or CD8 class. Log10-transformed breadth and depth values were compared by one-way ANOVA with Sidak's multiple comparisons tests. TCRdb took over this immuneACCESS table, retaining in-frame rearrangements with V and J assigned. Such tables are incomplete; in checked studies, under half of the missing clones stem from an unresolved V gene, and the remainder is unexplained. V, J and clone size derive from that table, while D and trimming were established from the DNA sequence. Across this sample there are around 160,000 clones, with 70% to 90% seen only once. The ten largest clones represent approximately 15% of the sample.

The V and J genes are TRBV2 and TRBJ1-2; 8 central bases correspond to TRBD1. The sequencing used peripheral blood, collected on day 0 of AZD1222 vaccination. The source is an adult in good health. CDR3 protein: CASSEQGAYGYTF. The DNA sequence is as follows: TGTGCCAGCAGTGAACAGGGGGCTTATGGCTACACCTTC. When the CDR3 is completed using the reference TRBV2 and TRBJ1-2 genes on either side, the full variable domain is EPEVTQTPSHQVTQMGQEVILRCVPISNHLYFYWYRQILGQKVEFLVSFYNNEISEKSEIFDDQFSVERPDGSNFTLKIRSTKLEDSAMYFCASSEQGAYGYTFGSGTRLTVV.